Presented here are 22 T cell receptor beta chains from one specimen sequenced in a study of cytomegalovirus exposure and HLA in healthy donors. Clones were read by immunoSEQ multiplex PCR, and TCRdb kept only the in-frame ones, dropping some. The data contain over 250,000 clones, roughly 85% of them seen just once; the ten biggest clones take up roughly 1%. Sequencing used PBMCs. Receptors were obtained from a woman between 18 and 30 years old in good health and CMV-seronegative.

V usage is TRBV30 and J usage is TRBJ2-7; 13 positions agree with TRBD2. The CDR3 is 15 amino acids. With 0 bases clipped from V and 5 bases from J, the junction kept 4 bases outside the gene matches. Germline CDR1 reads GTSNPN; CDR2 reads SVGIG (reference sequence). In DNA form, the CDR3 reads TGTGCCTGGAGTGTACTAGCGGGAGGGCCGGACGAGCAGTACTTC. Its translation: CAWSVLAGGPDEQYF.

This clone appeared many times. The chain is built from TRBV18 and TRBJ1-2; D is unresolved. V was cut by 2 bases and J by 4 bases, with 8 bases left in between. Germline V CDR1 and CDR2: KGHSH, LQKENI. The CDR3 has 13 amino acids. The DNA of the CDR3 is TGTGCCAGCTCACCAGACACAGCCTATGGCTACACCTTC. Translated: CASSPDTAYGYTF. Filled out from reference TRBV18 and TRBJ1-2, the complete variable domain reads NAGVMQNPRHLVRRRGQEARLRCSPMKGHSHVYWYRQLPEEGLKFMVYLQKENIIDESGMPKERFSAEFPKEGPSILRIQQVVRGDSAAYFCASSPDTAYGYTFGSGTRLTVV.

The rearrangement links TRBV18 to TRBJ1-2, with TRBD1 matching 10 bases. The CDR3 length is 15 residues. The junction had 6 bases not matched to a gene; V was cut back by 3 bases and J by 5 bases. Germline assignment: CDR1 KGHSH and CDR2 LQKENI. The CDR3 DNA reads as TGTGCCAGCTCACCGATCCCGGGACAGGGGTATGGCTACACCTTC. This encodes CASSPIPGQGYGYTF.

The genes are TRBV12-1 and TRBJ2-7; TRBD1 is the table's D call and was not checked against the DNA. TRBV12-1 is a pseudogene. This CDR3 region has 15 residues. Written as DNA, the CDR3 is TGTGCCAGCAGCCCCTGGGGGCCGAGGTCCTACGAGCAGTACTTC. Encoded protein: CASSPWGPRSYEQYF.

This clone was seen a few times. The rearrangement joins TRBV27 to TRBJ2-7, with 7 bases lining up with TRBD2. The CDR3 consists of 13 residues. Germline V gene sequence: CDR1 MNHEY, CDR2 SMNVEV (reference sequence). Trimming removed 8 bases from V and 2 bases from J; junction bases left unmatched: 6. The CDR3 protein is CASRSSGTYEQYF. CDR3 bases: TGTGCCAGCCGCTCTAGCGGAACCTACGAGCAGTACTTC.

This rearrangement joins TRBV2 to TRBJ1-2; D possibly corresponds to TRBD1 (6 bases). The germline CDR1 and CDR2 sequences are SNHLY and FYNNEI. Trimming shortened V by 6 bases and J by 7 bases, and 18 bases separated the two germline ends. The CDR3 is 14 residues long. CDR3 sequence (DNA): TGTGCCAGCAGATTACTACAGGGAATTGGTGGCTACACCTTC. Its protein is CASRLLQGIGGYTF.

CDR3 DNA sequence: TGTGCCAGCAGTCTAAGACCGGGTGGAGAGACCCAGTACTTC. It is translated as CASSLRPGGETQYF. The chain joins TRBV27 to TRBJ2-5; D gene ambiguous. Germline V lookup: CDR1 MNHEY, CDR2 SMNVEV (reference sequence). CDR3 length: 14 amino acids. Between the trimmed V and J ends, which lost 5 bases and 4 bases, there was a span of 14 bases.

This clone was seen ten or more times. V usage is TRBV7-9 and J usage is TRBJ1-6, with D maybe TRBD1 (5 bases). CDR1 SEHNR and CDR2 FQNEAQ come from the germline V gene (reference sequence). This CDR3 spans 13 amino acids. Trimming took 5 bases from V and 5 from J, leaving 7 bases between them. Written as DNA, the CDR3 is TGTGCCAGCAGCCGCAGGGATAATTCACCCCTCCACTTT. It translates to CASSRRDNSPLHF.

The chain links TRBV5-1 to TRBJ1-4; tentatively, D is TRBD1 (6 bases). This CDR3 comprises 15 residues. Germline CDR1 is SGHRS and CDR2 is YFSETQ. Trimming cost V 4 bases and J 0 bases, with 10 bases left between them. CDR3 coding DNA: TGCGCCAGCAGCGGACGGACAGCAACTAATGAAAAACTGTTTTTT. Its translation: CASSGRTATNEKLFF.

Here the CDR3 DNA reads TGTGCCACCAGCAGAGTAATTTTGGACAGGTATCACGAGCAGTACTTC. Translated, it gives CATSRVILDRYHEQYF. The chain uses TRBV15 and TRBJ2-7; 7 bases match TRBD1. The CDR3 is 16 amino acids. The V and J ends lost 1 base and 5 bases, in that order; junction bases with no gene match: 11. Germline V gives CDR1 LNHNV, CDR2 YYDKDF (reference sequence).

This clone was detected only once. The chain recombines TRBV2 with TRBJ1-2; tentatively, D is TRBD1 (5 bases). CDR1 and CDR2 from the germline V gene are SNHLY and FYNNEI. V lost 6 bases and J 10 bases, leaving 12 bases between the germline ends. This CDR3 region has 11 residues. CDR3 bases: TGTGCCAGCAGCCGCGGGACGGACTACACCTTC. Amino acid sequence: CASSRGTDYTF.

CDR3 region: CASSPEGQNSNQPQHF. For the CDR3, the DNA is TGCGCCAGCAGCCCCGAGGGACAGAATAGCAATCAGCCCCAGCATTTT. The chain links TRBV5-1 to TRBJ1-5, with TRBD1 matching 7 bases. This CDR3 contains 16 residues. Germline values: CDR1 SGHRS, CDR2 YFSETQ. Trimming at V came to 4 bases and at J to 0 bases, leaving 7 bases not matched to a gene.

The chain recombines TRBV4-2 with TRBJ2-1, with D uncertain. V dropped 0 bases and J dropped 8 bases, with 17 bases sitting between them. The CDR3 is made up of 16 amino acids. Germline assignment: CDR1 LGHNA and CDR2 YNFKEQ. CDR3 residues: CASSQEYPSLSDEQFF. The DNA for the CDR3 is TGTGCCAGCAGCCAAGAATATCCATCATTGTCGGATGAGCAGTTCTTC.

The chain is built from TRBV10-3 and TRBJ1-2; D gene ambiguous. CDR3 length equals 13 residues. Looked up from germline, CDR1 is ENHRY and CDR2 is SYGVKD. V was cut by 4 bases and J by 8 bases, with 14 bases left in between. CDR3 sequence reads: CAISAGGGWGYTF. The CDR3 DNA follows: TGTGCCATCAGTGCCGGAGGAGGGTGGGGCTACACCTTC.

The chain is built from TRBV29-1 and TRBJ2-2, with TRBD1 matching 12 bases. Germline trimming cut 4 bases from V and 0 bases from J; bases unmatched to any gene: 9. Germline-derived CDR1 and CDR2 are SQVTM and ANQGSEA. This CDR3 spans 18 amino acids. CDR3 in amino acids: CSVGVSGTGGPNTGELFF. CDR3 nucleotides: TGCAGCGTTGGAGTGTCTGGGACAGGGGGCCCGAACACCGGGGAGCTGTTTTTT.

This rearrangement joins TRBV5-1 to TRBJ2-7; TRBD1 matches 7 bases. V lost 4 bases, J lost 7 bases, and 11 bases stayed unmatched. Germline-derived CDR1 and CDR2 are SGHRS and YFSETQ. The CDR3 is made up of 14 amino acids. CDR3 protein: CASSPGTAKPEQYF. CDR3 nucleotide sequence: TGCGCCAGCAGCCCGGGGACAGCGAAACCAGAGCAGTACTTC.

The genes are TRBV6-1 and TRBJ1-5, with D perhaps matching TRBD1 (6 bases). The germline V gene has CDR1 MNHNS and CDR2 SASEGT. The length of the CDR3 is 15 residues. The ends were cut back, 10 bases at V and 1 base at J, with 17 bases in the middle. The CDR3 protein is CAIVLRDRSNQPQHF. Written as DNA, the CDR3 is TGTGCCATCGTCCTCCGCGACAGGAGCAATCAGCCCCAGCATTTT.

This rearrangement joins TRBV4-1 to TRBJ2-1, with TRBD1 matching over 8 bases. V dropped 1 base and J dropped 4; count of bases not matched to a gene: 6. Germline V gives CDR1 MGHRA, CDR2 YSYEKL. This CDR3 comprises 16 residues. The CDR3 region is CASSQGPGGGYNEQFF. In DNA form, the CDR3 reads TGCGCCAGCAGCCAAGGGCCAGGGGGCGGGTACAATGAGCAGTTCTTC.

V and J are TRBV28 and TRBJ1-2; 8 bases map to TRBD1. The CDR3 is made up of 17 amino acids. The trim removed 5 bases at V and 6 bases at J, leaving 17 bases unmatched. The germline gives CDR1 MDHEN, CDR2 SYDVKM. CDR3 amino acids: CASSLGDRSMRWDGYTF. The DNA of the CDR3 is TGTGCCAGCAGTCTTGGGGACAGGTCTATGAGATGGGATGGCTACACCTTC.

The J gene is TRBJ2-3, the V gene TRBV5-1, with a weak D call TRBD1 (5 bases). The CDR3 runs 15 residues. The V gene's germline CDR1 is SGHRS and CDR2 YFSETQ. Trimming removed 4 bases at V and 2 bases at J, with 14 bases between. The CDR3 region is CASSLQVPSTDTQYF. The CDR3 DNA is TGCGCCAGCAGCCTACAGGTCCCTTCCACAGATACGCAGTATTTT. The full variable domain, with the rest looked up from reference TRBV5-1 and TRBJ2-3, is KAGVTQTPRYLIKTRGQQVTLSCSPISGHRSVSWYQQTPGQGLQFLFEYFSETQRNKGNFPGRFSGRQFSNSRSEMNVSTLELGDSALYLCASSLQVPSTDTQYFGPGTRLTVL.

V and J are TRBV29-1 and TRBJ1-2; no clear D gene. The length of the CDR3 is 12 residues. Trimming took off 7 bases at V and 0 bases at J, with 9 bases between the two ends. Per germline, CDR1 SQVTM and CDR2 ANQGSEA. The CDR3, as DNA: TGCAGCGGTGAGACTACTAACTATGGCTACACCTTC. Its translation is CSGETTNYGYTF. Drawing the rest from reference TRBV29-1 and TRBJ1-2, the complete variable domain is SAVISQKPSRDICQRGTSLTIQCQVDSQVTMMFWYRQQPGQSLTLIATANQGSEATYESGFVIDKFPISRPNLTFSTLTVSNMSPEDSSIYLCSGETTNYGYTFGSGTRLTVV.

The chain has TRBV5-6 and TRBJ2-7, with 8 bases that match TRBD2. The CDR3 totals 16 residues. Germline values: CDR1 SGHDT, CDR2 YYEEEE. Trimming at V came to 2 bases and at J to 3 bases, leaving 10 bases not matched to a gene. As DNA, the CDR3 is TGTGCCAGCAGCTTTCGATCAGCGGGAGTACACTACGAGCAGTACTTC. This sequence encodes CASSFRSAGVHYEQYF. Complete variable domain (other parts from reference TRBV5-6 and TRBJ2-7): DAGVTQSPTHLIKTRGQQVTLRCSPKSGHDTVSWYQQALGQGPQFIFQYYEEEERQRGNFPDRFSGHQFPNYSSELNVNALLLGDSALYLCASSFRSAGVHYEQYFGPGTRLTVT.